The rows below give T cell receptor beta chains drawn from one sample of a study of cytotoxic CD8 clonotypes in ibrutinib-treated CLL. Repertoires were generated with immunoSEQ multiplex PCR, while TCRdb's copy carries only in-frame clones and drops some. The sample comprises about 160,000 clones, about 80% of which are singletons, and about 4.3% rests with the top ten. Material: PBMCs, obtained after 24 months of ibrutinib treatment. The source of these receptors is a human donor with chronic lymphocytic leukemia. Both conserved end residues are part of each CDR3. Fields, in order: D gene, clone size, J gene, V gene, CDR3 protein, CDR3 DNA. D genes are given only for firm matches. The listing skips clone size in some rows; elsewhere it reads once, few, many or a size class.

TRBD1,.,TRBJ2-3,TRBV2,CASRKGGQPNEYF,TGTGCCAGCAGGAAAGGGGGACAGCCAAATGAGTATTTT
.,.,TRBJ1-6,TRBV18,CASSPRAGGEYNSPLHF,TGTGCCAGCTCACCACGGGCTGGAGGTGAATATAATTCACCCCTCCACTTT
TRBD1,few,TRBJ2-3,TRBV6-6,CASSYGTGVADTQYF,TGTGCCAGCAGTTACGGGACAGGGGTAGCAGATACGCAGTATTTT
.,.,TRBJ2-7,TRBV6-6,CASSYRRGEQYF,TGTGCCAGCAGTTACCGCAGGGGCGAGCAGTACTTC
.,.,TRBJ1-4,TRBV14,CASSPAWDPGEKLFF,TGTGCCAGCAGCCCAGCGTGGGATCCTGGTGAAAAACTGTTTTTT
TRBD1,.,TRBJ2-6,TRBV15,CATSARDRVSGANVLTF,TGTGCCACCAGCGCCCGGGACAGGGTCTCTGGGGCCAACGTCCTGACTTTC
TRBD1,.,TRBJ1-5,TRBV30,CAWSRTGAYNQPQHF,TGTGCCTGGAGTAGGACAGGGGCTTACAATCAGCCCCAGCATTTT
TRBD2,.,TRBJ2-1,TRBV27,CASSNIAGGTWRGEQFF,TGTGCCAGCAGTAATATAGCGGGAGGGACCTGGCGAGGTGAGCAGTTCTTC
TRBD1,.,TRBJ1-5,TRBV6-6,CASSTHRGGNQPQHF,TGTGCCAGCAGTACTCACAGGGGAGGGAATCAGCCCCAGCATTTT
.,.,TRBJ1-2,TRBV15,CATSRDKGSGYTF,TGTGCCACCAGCAGAGATAAGGGCTCTGGCTACACCTTC
.,.,TRBJ2-5,TRBV2,CASSGMRGETQYF,TGTGCCAGCAGTGGAATGAGGGGGGAGACCCAGTACTTC
.,.,TRBJ1-2,TRBV7-3,CASSPGTTGMGRGGYTF,TGTGCCAGCAGCCCAGGGACTACAGGGATGGGCCGGGGTGGCTACACCTTC
.,.,TRBJ1-5,TRBV6-5,CASSYDSQRSQPQHF,TGTGCCAGCAGTTACGACAGCCAGAGGAGTCAGCCCCAGCATTTT
.,.,TRBJ2-3,TRBV7-9,CASSLGAGVTDTQYF,TGTGCCAGCAGCTTAGGCGCCGGGGTCACAGATACGCAGTATTTT